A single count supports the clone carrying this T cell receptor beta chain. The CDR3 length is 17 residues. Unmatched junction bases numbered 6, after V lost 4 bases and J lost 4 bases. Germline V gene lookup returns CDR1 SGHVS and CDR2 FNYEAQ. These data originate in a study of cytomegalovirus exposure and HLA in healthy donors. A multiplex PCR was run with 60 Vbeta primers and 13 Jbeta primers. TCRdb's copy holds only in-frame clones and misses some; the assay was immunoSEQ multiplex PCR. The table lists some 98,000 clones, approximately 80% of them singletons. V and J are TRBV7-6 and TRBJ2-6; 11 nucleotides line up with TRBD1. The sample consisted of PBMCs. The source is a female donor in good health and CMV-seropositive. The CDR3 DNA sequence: TGTGCCAGCAGCTGGGACAGGGGGGTGGGAGGGGCCAACGTCCTGACTTTC. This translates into CASSWDRGVGGANVLTF.